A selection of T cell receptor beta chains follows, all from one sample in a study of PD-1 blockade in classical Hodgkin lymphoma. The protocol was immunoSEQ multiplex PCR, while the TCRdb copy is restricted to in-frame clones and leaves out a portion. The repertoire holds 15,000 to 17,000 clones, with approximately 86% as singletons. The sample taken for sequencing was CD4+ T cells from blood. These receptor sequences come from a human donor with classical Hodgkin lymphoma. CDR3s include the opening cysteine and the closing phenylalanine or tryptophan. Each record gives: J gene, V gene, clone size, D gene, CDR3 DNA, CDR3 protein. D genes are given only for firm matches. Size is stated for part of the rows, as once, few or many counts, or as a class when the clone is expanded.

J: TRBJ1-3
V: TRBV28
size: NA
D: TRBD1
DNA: TGTGCCAGCAGTATCCCCGGGACAGGGGGGTTCGGAAACACCATATATTTT
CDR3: CASSIPGTGGFGNTIYF

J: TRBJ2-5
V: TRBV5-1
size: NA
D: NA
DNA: TGCGCCAGCAGGGGCCAGGGGGGACCTCAAGAGACCCAGTACTTC
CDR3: CASRGQGGPQETQYF

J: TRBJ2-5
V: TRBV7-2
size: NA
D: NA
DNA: TGTGCCAGCAGCTTAGCGGGAGAGACCCAGTACTTC
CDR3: CASSLAGETQYF

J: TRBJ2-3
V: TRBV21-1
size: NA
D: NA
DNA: TGTGCCAGCAGCAAAAGCACCTGGGAAATAGCGGGAGAACGCACAGATACGCAGTATTTT
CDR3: CASSKSTWEIAGERTDTQYF

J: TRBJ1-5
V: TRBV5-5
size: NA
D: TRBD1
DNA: TGTGCCAGCAGCCGGACAGGGGGGAACCAGCCCCAGCATTTT
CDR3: CASSRTGGNQPQHF

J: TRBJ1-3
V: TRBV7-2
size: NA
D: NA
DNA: TGTGCCAGCAGCCGGGGAGACTCTGGAAACACCATATATTTT
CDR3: CASSRGDSGNTIYF

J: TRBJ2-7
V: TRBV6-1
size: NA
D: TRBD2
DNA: TGTGCCAGCGGACCCGGGACTAGCTCCTACGAGCAGTACTTC
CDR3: CASGPGTSSYEQYF

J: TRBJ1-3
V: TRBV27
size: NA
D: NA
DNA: TGTGCCAGCAGTCCCCAATTGGGCCGCTCTGGAAACACCATATATTTT
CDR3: CASSPQLGRSGNTIYF

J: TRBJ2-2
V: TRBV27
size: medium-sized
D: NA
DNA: TGTGCCAGCACCGGGGAGCTGTTTTTT
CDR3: CASTGELFF

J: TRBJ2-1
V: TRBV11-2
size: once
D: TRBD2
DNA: TGTGCCAGCAGTTCTACCGGACTAGTGATTTACAATGAGCAGTTCTTC
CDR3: CASSSTGLVIYNEQFF

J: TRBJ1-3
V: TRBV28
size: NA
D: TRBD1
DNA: TGTGCCAGCAGTGCCACACAGGGGAATGGAAACACCATATATTTT
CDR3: CASSATQGNGNTIYF

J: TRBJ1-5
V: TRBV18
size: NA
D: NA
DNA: TGTGCCAGCTCCCTCGTGAGGGGGCAGCCCCAGCATTTT
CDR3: CASSLVRGQPQHF

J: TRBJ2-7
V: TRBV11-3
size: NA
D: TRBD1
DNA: TGTGCCAGCAGCTTAGGGCAGGGGGCTGGCGAGCAGTACTTC
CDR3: CASSLGQGAGEQYF

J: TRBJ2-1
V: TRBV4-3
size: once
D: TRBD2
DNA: TGCGCCAGCAGCCAGGTTACTAGCGGGAGAAGGGATGAGCAGTTCTTC
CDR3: CASSQVTSGRRDEQFF

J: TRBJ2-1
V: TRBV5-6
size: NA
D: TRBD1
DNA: TGTGCCAGCAGCTTCGGGGCCGGGACAGGGTATCTCAATGAGCAGTTCTTC
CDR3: CASSFGAGTGYLNEQFF

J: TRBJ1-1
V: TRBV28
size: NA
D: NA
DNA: TGTGCCAGCAGGCTGAACACTGAAGCTTTCTTT
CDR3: CASRLNTEAFF

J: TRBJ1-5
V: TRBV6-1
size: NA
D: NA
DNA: TGTGCCAGCAGTGCGTCTTCCTCTTTAACCGGTCAGCCCCAGCATTTT
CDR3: CASSASSSLTGQPQHF

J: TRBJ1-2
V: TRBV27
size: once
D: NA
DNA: TGTGCCAGCAGTTTAAGGGGTTTGGGGGTCTATGGCTACACCTTC
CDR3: CASSLRGLGVYGYTF

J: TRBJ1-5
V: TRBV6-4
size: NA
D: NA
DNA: TGTGCCAGCAGTTCCGACAGACTTCAGCCCCAGCATTTT
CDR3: CASSSDRLQPQHF

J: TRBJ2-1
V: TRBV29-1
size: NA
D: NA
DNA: TGCAGCTTCCCCTTGGCAAGCTTCAGCAATGAGCAGTTCTTC
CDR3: CSFPLASFSNEQFF

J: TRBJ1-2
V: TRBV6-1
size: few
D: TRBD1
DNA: TGTGCCAGCAGTGAAGAGCAGGGGGATGGCTACACCTTC
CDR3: CASSEEQGDGYTF

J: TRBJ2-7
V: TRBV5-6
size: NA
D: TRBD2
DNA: TGTGCCAGCAGCTTGCCTAGCGGGGTGGGGTACGAGCAGTACTTC
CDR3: CASSLPSGVGYEQYF

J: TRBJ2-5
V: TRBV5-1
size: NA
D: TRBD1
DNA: TGCGCCAGCAGCTTGGGCATCGGGACAGGGGGGCAAGAGACCCAGTACTTC
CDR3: CASSLGIGTGGQETQYF

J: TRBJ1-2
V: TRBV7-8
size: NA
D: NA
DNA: TGTGCCAGCAGCTTAGCCTCCAGGGGAGGAGGCTACACCTTC
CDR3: CASSLASRGGGYTF

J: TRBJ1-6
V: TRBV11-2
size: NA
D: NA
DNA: TGTGCCAGCAGCAGAGACCGTGGCTCACCCCTCCACTTT
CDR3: CASSRDRGSPLHF

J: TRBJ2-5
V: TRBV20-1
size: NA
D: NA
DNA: TGCAGTGCTAGTGGGGAGACCCAGTACTTC
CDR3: CSASGETQYF

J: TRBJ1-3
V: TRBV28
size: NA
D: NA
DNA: TGTGCCAGCAGAGATCCTGGAAACACCATATATTTT
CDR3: CASRDPGNTIYF

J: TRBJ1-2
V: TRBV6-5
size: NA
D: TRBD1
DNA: TGTGCCAGTCAGACAGGGGCGTATGGCTACACCTTC
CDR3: CASQTGAYGYTF

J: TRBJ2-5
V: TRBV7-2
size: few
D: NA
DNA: TGTGCCAGCAGCTCCAGTGGGTCAGGGGAGACCCAGTACTTC
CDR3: CASSSSGSGETQYF

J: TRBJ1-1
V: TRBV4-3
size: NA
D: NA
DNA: TGCGCCAGCAGCGCGACACGTAACACTGAAGCTTTCTTT
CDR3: CASSATRNTEAFF

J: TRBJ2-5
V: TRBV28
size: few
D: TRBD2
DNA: TGTGCCAGTAATACTAGCGGGAGGCAGACCCAGTACTTC
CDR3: CASNTSGRQTQYF

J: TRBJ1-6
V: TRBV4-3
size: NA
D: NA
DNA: TGCGCCAGCAGCCAAGATCCAATGGGGACACCCCTCCACTTT
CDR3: CASSQDPMGTPLHF

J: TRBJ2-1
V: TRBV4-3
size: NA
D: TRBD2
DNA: TGCGCCAGCAGCCCTAGCGGGAGTACTTACAATGAGCAGTTCTTC
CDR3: CASSPSGSTYNEQFF

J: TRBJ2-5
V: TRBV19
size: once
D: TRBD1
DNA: TGTGCCAGTAGCTCGACAGGGGGCATGAAGACCCAGTACTTC
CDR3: CASSSTGGMKTQYF

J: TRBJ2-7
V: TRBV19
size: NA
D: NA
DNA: TGTGCCAGTAGTCTCCGGGGGCCCTCCTACGAGCAGTACTTC
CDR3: CASSLRGPSYEQYF